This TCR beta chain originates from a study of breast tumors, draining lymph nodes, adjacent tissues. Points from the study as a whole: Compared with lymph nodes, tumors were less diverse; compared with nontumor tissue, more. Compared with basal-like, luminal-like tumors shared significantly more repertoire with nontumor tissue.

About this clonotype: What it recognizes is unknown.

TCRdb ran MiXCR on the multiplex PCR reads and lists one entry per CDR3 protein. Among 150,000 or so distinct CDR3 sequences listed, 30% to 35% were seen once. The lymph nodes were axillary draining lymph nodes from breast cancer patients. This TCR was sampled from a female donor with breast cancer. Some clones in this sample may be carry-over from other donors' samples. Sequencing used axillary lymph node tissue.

In DNA form, the CDR3 reads TGTGCCAGCAGTAGCGGGGGGGACAGTGGCACCGGGGAGCTGTTTTTT. Protein sequence: CASSSGGDSGTGELFF. The chain recombines TRBV9 with TRBJ2-2, with 11 nucleotides matching TRBD2. The V and J ends lost 5 bases and 4 bases, in that order; junction bases with no gene match: 7. CDR1 SGDLS and CDR2 YYNGEE come from the germline V gene. The CDR3 is made up of 16 amino acids.